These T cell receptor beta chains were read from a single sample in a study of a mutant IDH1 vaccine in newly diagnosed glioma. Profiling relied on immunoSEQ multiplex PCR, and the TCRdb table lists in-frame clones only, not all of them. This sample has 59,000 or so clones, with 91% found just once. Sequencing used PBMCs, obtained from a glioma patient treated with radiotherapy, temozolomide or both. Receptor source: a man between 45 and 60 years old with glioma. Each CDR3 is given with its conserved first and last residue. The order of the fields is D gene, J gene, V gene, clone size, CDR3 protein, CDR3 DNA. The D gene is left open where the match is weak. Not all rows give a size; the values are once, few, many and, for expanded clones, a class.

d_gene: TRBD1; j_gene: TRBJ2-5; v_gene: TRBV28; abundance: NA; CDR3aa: CASSPPWDRAKTQYF; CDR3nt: TGTGCCAGCAGTCCACCCTGGGACAGGGCGAAGACCCAGTACTTC
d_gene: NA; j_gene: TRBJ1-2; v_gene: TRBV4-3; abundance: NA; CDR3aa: CASSHDQINYGYTF; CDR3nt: TGCGCCAGCAGCCATGATCAGATTAACTATGGCTACACCTTC
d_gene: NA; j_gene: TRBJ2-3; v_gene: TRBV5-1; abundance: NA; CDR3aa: CASRPRTSTDTQYF; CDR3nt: TGCGCCAGCAGGCCCCGGACTTCCACAGATACGCAGTATTTT
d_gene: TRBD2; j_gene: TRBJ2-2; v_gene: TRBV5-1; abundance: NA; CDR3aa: CASSPSLAGGMAGELFF; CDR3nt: TGCGCCAGCAGCCCCTCGCTAGCGGGAGGTATGGCCGGGGAGCTGTTTTTT
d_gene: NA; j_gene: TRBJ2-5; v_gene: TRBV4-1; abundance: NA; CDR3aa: CASSQGPGDQETQYF; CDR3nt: TGCGCCAGCAGCCAAGGCCCAGGGGACCAAGAGACCCAGTACTTC
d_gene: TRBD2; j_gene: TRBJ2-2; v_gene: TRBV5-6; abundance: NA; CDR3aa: CASSTGTINTGELFF; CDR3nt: TGTGCCAGCAGCACGGGGACTATTAACACCGGGGAGCTGTTTTTT
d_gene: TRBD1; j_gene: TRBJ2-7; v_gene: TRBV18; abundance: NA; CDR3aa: CASSLAGTGLYEQYF; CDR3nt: TGTGCCAGCTCATTAGCCGGGACAGGTTTGTACGAGCAGTACTTC
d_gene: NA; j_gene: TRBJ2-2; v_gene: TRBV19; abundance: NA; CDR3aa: CASSIVGLNTGELFF; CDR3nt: TGTGCCAGTAGTATAGTGGGGCTTAACACCGGGGAGCTGTTTTTT
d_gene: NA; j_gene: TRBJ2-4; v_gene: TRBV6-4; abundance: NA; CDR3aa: CAIAEDSLAKNIQYF; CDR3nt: TGTGCCATCGCCGAAGACAGCCTAGCCAAAAACATTCAGTACTTC
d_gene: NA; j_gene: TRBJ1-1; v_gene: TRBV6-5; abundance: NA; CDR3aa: CASSYRARNTEAFF; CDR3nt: TGTGCCAGCAGTTACCGAGCAAGGAACACTGAAGCTTTCTTT
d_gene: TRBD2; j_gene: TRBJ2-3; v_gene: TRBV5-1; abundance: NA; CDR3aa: CASSSGAGGIADTQYF; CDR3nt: TGCGCCAGCAGCAGCGGGGCGGGAGGCATCGCAGATACGCAGTATTTT
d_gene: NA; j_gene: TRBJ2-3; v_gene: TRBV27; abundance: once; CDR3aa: CASSSDRTPPADTQYF; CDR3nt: TGTGCCAGCAGTTCCGACCGAACCCCCCCCGCAGATACGCAGTATTTT
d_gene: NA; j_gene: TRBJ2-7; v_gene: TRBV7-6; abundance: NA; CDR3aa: CASSLEASGISYEQYF; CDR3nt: TGTGCCAGCAGCTTAGAGGCGTCAGGAATCTCCTACGAGCAGTACTTC
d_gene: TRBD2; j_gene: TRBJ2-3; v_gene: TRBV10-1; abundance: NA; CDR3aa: CASKRQREGDTQYF; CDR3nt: TGCGCCAGCAAACGACAGCGGGAGGGAGATACGCAGTATTTT
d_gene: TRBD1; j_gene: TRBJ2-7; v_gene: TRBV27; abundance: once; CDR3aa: CASGLRGNEQYF; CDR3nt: TGTGCCAGCGGGCTCAGGGGGAACGAGCAGTACTTC
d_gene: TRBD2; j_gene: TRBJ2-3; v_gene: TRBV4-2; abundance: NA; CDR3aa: CASSQELAGGPDTQYF; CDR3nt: TGTGCCAGCAGCCAAGAGTTAGCGGGAGGCCCCGATACGCAGTATTTT
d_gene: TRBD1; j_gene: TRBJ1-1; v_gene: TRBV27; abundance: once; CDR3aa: CASSLTGEGEAFF; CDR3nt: TGTGCCAGCAGTCTAACAGGGGAAGGTGAAGCTTTCTTT
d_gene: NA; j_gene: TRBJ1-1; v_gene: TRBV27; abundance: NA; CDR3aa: CASRGGGDTEAFF; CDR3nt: TGTGCCAGCCGGGGGGGAGGGGACACTGAAGCTTTCTTT
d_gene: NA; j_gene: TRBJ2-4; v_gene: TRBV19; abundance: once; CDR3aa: CASNQDLAKNIQYF; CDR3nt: TGTGCCAGTAACCAGGACCTAGCCAAAAACATTCAGTACTTC
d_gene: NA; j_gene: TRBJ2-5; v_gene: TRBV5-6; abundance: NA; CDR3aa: CASSLVDRQETQYF; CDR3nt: TGTGCCAGCAGCTTGGTGGACAGACAAGAGACCCAGTACTTC
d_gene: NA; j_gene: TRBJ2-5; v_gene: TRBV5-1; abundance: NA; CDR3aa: CASSLELAVTQYF; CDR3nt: TGCGCCAGCAGCTTGGAGCTGGCGGTGACCCAGTACTTC
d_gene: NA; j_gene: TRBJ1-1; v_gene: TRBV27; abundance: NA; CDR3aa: CASSLLSGAREAFF; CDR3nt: TGTGCCAGCAGTTTGTTGTCAGGGGCTCGAGAAGCTTTCTTT
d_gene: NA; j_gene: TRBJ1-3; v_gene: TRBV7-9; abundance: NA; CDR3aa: CASSRPGGGSGNTIYF; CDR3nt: TGTGCCAGCAGCCGACCGGGAGGGGGCTCTGGAAACACCATATATTTT
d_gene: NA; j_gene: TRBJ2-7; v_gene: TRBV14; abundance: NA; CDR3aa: CASSQQGRISSYEQYF; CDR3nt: TGTGCCAGCAGCCAACAGGGTAGGATAAGCTCCTACGAGCAGTACTTC
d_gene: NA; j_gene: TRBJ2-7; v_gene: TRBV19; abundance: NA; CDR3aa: CASSIVGAYEQYF; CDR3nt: TGTGCCAGTAGTATAGTGGGGGCCTACGAGCAGTACTTC
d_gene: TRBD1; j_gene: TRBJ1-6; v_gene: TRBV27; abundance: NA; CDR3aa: CASRGPGQGSSPLHF; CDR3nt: TGTGCCAGCAGAGGACCGGGACAGGGGAGTTCACCCCTCCACTTT
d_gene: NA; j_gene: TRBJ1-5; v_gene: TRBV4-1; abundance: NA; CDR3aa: CASSQDWRGLQPQHF; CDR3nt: TGCGCCAGCAGCCAAGACTGGCGGGGGCTCCAGCCCCAGCATTTT
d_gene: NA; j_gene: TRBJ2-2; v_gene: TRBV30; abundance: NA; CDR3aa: CARALGNTGELFF; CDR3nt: TGTGCCCGCGCGCTCGGGAACACCGGGGAGCTGTTTTTT
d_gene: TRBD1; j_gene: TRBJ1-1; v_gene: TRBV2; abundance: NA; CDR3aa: CASIPEQGRYTEAFF; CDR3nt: TGTGCCAGCATCCCTGAACAGGGGAGGTACACTGAAGCTTTCTTT
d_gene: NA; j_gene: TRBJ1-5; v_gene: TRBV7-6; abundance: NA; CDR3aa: CASSLIGQPQHF; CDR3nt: TGTGCCAGCAGCTTAATTGGCCAGCCCCAGCATTTT
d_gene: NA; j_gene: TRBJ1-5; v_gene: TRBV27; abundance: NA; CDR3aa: CASGPAGNQPQHF; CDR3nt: TGTGCCAGCGGCCCTGCAGGGAATCAGCCCCAGCATTTT
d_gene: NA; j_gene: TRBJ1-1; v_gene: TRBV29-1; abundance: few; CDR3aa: CSVVGENTEAFF; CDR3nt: TGCAGCGTTGTGGGGGAGAACACTGAAGCTTTCTTT
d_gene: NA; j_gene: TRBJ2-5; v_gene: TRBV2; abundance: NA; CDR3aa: CASGTRGETQYF; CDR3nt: TGTGCCAGCGGAACTAGAGGAGAGACCCAGTACTTC
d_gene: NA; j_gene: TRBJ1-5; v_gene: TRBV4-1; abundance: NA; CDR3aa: CASSQDLPGRNQPQHF; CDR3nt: TGCGCCAGCAGCCAAGATCTACCGGGACGAAATCAGCCCCAGCATTTT
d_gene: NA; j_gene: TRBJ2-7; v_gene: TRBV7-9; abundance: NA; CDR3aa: CASSLAWSYEQYF; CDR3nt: TGTGCCAGCAGCTTAGCTTGGAGTTACGAGCAGTACTTC
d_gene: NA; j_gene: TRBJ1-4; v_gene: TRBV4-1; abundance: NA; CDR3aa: CASSHGGGGSTNEKLFF; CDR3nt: TGCGCCAGCAGCCACGGAGGGGGGGGTTCAACTAATGAAAAACTGTTTTTT
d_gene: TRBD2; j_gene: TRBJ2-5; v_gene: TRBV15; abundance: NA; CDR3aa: CAATSGRTQYF; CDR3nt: TGTGCCGCCACTAGCGGTAGAACCCAGTACTTC
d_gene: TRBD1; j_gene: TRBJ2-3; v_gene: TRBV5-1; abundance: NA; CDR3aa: CASSTDRGLGTDTQYF; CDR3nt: TGCGCCAGCAGCACGGACAGGGGTTTAGGCACAGATACGCAGTATTTT
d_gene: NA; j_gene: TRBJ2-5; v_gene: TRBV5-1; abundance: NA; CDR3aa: CASREEGRSEGTQYF; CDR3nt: TGCGCCAGCAGGGAGGAGGGTCGTAGTGAAGGGACCCAGTACTTC
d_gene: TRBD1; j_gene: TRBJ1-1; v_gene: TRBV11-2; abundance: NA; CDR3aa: CASSLVPGQGAFTEAFF; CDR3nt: TGTGCCAGCAGCTTAGTACCGGGACAGGGGGCTTTCACTGAAGCTTTCTTT
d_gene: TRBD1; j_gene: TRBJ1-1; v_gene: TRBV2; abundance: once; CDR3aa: CASSETGAGNTEAFF; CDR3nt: TGTGCCAGCAGTGAGACAGGGGCGGGGAACACTGAAGCTTTCTTT
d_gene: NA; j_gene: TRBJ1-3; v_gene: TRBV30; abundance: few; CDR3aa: CAWRGRGSWSGNTIYF; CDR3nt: TGTGCCTGGAGGGGCAGGGGAAGCTGGTCTGGAAACACCATATATTTT
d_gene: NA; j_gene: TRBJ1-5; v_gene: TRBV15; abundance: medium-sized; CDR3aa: CATTPSGGHQPQHF; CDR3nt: TGTGCCACCACACCAAGCGGGGGGCATCAGCCCCAGCATTTT
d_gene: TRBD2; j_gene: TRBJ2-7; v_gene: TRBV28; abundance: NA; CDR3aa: CASSFGLAGSYEQYF; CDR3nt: TGTGCCAGCAGTTTTGGCCTAGCGGGATCCTACGAGCAGTACTTC
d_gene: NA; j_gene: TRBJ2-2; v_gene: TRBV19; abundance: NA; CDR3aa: CASSRSGTGELFF; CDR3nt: TGTGCCAGTAGCCGCTCGGGAACCGGGGAGCTGTTTTTT
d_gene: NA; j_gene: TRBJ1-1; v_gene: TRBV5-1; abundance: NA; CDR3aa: CASSWTQGNTEAFF; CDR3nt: TGCGCCAGCAGCTGGACACAGGGAAACACTGAAGCTTTCTTT
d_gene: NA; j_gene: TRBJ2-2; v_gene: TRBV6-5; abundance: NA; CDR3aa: CASSYEDIPTGELFF; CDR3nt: TGTGCCAGCAGTTACGAGGACATACCCACCGGGGAGCTGTTTTTT
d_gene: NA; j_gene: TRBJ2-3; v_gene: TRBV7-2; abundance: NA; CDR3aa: CASSPSTDTQYF; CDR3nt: TGTGCCAGCAGCCCGAGCACAGATACGCAGTATTTT
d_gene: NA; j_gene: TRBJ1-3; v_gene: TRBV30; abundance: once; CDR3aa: CAWSPSPIPRGNTIYF; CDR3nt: TGTGCCTGGAGTCCCTCCCCCATTCCACGCGGAAACACCATATATTTT
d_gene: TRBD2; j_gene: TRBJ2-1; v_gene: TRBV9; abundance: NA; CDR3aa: CASSPSGSSGISYNEQFF; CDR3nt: TGTGCCAGCAGCCCCTCCGGCTCTAGCGGGATCTCCTACAATGAGCAGTTCTTC
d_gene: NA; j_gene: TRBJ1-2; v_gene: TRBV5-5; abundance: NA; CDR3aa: CASPLPAEYGYTF; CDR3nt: TGTGCCAGCCCTCTTCCAGCCGAGTATGGCTACACCTTC
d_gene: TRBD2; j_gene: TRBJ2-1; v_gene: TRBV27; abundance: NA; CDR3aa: CASSLLAGVVYNEQFF; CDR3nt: TGTGCCAGCAGTTTACTAGCGGGAGTGGTTTACAATGAGCAGTTCTTC